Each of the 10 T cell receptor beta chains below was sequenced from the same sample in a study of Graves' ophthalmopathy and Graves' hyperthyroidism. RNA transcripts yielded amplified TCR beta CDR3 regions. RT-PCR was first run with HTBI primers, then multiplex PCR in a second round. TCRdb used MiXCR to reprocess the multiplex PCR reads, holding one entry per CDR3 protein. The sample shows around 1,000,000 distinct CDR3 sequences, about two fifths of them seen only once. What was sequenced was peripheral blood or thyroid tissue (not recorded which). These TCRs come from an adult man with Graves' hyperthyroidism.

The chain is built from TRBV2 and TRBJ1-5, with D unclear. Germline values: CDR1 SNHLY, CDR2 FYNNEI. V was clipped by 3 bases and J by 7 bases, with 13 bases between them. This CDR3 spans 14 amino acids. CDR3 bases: TGTGCCAGCAGTGACAAGAACTTGGGGCAGCCCCAGCATTTT. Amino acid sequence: CASSDKNLGQPQHF.

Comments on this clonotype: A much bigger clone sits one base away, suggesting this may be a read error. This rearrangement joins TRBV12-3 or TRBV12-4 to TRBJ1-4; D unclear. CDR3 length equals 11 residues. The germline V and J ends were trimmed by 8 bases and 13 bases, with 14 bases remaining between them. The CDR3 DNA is TGTGCCAGCGTCGCGGAGCGAAGACTGTTTTTT. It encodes CASVAERRLFF.

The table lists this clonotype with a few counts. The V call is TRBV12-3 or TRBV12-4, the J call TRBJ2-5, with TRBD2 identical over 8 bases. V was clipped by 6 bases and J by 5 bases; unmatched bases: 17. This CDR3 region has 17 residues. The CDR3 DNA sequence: TGTGCCAGCAGCTTTATCCATGAGGCGGGGGGACGGGAGACCCAGTACTTC. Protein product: CASSFIHEAGGRETQYF.

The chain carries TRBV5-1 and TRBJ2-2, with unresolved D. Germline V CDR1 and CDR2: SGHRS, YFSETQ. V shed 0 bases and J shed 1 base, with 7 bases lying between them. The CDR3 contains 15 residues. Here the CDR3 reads CASSLVAQNTGELFF. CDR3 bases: TGCGCCAGCAGCTTGGTAGCTCAGAACACCGGGGAGCTGTTTTTT.

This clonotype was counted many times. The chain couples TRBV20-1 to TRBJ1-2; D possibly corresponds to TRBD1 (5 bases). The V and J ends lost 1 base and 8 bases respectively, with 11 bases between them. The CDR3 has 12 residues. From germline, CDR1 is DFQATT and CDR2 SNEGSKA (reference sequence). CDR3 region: CSARAGPEGYTF. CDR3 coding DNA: TGCAGTGCTAGAGCGGGGCCTGAGGGCTACACCTTC.

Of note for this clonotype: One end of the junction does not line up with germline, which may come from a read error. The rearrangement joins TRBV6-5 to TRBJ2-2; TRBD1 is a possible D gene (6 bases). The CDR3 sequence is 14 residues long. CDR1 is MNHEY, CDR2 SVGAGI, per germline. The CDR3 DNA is TGTGCCAGCAGTTACGTCAGGGGCACCGGGGAGCCGTTTTTT. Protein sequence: CASSYVRGTGEPFF.

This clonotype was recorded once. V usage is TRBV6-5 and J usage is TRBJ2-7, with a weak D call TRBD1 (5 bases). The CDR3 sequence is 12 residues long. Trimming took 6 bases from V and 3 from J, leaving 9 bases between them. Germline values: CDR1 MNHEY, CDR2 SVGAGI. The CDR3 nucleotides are TGTGCCAGCAGCAGGGTACTCTACGAGCAGTACTTC. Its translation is CASSRVLYEQYF.

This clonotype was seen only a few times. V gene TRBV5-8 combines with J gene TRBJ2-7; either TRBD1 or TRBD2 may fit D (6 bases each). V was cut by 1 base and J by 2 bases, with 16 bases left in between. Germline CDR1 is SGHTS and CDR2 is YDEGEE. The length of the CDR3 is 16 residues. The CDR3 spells CASSLWGAYRAYEQYF. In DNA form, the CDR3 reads TGTGCCAGCAGCTTGTGGGGGGCCTACAGGGCCTACGAGCAGTACTTC.

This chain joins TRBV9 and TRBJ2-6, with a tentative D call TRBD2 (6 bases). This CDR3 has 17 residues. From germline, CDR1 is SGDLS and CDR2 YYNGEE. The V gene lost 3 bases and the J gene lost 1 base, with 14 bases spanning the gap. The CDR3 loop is CASSARLVPSGANVLTF. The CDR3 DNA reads TGTGCCAGCAGCGCACGACTAGTCCCGTCTGGGGCCAACGTCCTGACTTTC.

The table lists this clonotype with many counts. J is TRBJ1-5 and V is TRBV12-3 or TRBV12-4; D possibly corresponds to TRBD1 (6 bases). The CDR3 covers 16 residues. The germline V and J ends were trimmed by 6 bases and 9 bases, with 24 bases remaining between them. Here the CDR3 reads CASRNDWTDPRAPQHF. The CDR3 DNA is TGTGCCAGCAGAAACGATTGGACAGACCCTAGGGCGCCCCAGCATTTT.